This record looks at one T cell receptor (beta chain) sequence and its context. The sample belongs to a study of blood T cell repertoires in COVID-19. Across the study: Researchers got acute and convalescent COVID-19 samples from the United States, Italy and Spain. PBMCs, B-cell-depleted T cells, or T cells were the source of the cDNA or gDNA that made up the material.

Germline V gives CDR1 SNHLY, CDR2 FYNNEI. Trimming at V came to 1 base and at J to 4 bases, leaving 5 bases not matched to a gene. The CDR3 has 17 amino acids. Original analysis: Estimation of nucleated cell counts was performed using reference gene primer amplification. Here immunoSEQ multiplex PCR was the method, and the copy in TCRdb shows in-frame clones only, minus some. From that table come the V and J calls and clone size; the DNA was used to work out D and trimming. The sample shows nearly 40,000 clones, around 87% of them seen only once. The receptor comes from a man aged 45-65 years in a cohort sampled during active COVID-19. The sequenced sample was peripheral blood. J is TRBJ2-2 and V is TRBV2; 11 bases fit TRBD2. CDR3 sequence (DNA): TGTGCCAGCAGTGAAGAGGTAGCGGGAGGGGGCACCGGGGAGCTGTTTTTT. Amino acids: CASSEEVAGGGTGELFF.